These 19 T cell receptor beta chains share one sample of origin, sequenced in a study of blood T cells in healthy people across ages. For the second PCR, which ran for roughly 6 to 12 cycles, a sample-barcoded 5' primer and a J-beta primer mix were used. TCRdb re-called the 5' RACE reads with MiXCR, one entry per CDR3 protein. In the table there are over a million distinct CDR3 sequences, 40% to 45% of which are singletons. Sequenced sample: blood. The receptor set was obtained from a young woman in good health.

This clonotype was detected only once. The gene calls are TRBV6-2 or TRBV6-3 and TRBJ2-1; D might be TRBD1 (5 bases). Trimming removed 4 bases from V and 0 bases from J, with 13 bases in between. The CDR3 length is 16 residues. The V gene's germline CDR1 is MNHEY and CDR2 SVGEGT. CDR3 in DNA: TGTGCCAGCAGTTGCAGACAGTTAGACTCCTACAATGAGCAGTTCTTC. Translation gives CASSCRQLDSYNEQFF.

The chain combines TRBV5-1 with TRBJ2-5; D perhaps matches TRBD2 (5 bases). The CDR3 totals 12 residues. Per the germline V gene, CDR1 is SGHRS and CDR2 is YFSETQ. V lost 4 bases and J lost 4, with 8 bases in between. This CDR3 reads CASSREGETQYF. The CDR3 DNA sequence: TGCGCCAGCAGCCGAGAGGGAGAGACCCAGTACTTC. Using reference TRBV5-1 and TRBJ2-5 for the parts outside the CDR3, the full variable domain is KAGVTQTPRYLIKTRGQQVTLSCSPISGHRSVSWYQQTPGQGLQFLFEYFSETQRNKGNFPGRFSGRQFSNSRSEMNVSTLELGDSALYLCASSREGETQYFGPGTRLLVL.

The chain carries TRBV6-5 and TRBJ1-6; D unresolved. V was shortened by 5 bases and J by 7 bases, with 9 bases between the two germline ends. From germline, CDR1 is MNHEY and CDR2 SVGAGI. The CDR3 extends over 13 amino acids. CDR3 protein: CASSPRTNSPLHF. For the CDR3, the DNA is TGTGCCAGCAGTCCAAGAACAAATTCACCCCTCCACTTT.

This clonotype was seen only a few times. This chain uses TRBV5-1 with TRBJ1-4, with D perhaps TRBD1 (6 bases). Germline V lookup: CDR1 SGHRS, CDR2 YFSETQ. CDR3 length: 15 amino acids. V lost 5 bases, J lost 6 bases, and 17 bases lay in between. This CDR3 is CASRKQGLDHEKLFF. DNA for the CDR3: TGCGCCAGCAGAAAACAGGGCCTGGACCATGAAAAACTGTTTTTT.

Only a few counts were recorded for this clonotype. V gene TRBV6-2 or TRBV6-3 combines with J gene TRBJ2-1, with TRBD2 matching 10 bases. CDR3 length: 16 residues. Germline assignment: CDR1 MNHEY and CDR2 SVGEGT. J lost 4 bases, V lost 7 bases, and 10 bases had no gene match. The DNA for the CDR3 is TGTGCCAGCATCCCGAGGAGCGGGGGGGATTACAATGAGCAGTTCTTC. Protein sequence: CASIPRSGGDYNEQFF.

This chain connects TRBV19 to TRBJ2-1; possibly TRBD2 for D (5 bases). This CDR3 is 13 amino acids long. CDR1 and CDR2 from the germline V gene are LNHDA and SQIVND (reference sequence). Trimming stripped 8 bases from V and 5 bases from J, with 13 bases between. The CDR3 protein is CASHSSGNNEQFF. The CDR3 DNA sequence: TGTGCCAGTCATAGTTCGGGGAACAATGAGCAGTTCTTC.

The genes are TRBV29-1 and TRBJ2-5, with 12 bases identical to TRBD1. The J segment lost 5 bases and the V segment lost 3 bases, leaving 7 bases of the junction unmatched. Germline V lookup: CDR1 SQVTM, CDR2 ANQGSEA. This CDR3 has 15 residues. In DNA, the CDR3 is TGCAGCGTTGATGGGACAGGGGGCGCTCAGGAGACCCAGTACTTC. Protein sequence: CSVDGTGGAQETQYF.

The chain's CDR3 is CASSQQVVELFF. The DNA for the CDR3 is TGTGCCAGCAGCCAACAGGTTGTCGAACTGTTTTTT. The chain recombines TRBV12-3 or TRBV12-4 with TRBJ1-4; D may be TRBD1 (5 bases). CDR3 length: 12 residues. Between the trimmed V and J ends, which lost 6 bases and 12 bases, there was a span of 14 bases.

The J gene is TRBJ2-1, the V gene TRBV20-1; 14 bases are shared with TRBD2. Germline-derived CDR1 and CDR2 are DFQATT and SNEGSKA (reference sequence). J gave up 2 bases and V 5 bases, and 5 bases lay outside the gene matches. This CDR3 comprises 16 residues. In nucleotides, the CDR3 is TGCAGTGCTCTAGGACTAGCGGGGGGAACCTACAATGAGCAGTTCTTC. It specifies CSALGLAGGTYNEQFF.

This clonotype occurred a few times. V gene TRBV5-6 combines with J gene TRBJ2-1, with no clear D. Germline CDR1 reads SGHDT; CDR2 reads YYEEEE. The V end was cut by 0 bases, the J end by 7 bases, with 11 bases between. CDR3 length equals 14 residues. For the CDR3, the DNA is TGTGCCAGCAGCTTGGGGGTAGCTGTGAATGAGCAGTTCTTC. Encoded protein: CASSLGVAVNEQFF.

A few counts support this clonotype. The rearrangement links TRBV6-2 or TRBV6-3 to TRBJ2-2; D not resolved. V lost 7 bases and J lost 5, with 8 bases in between. The CDR3 consists of 12 residues. From germline, CDR1 is MNHEY and CDR2 SVGEGT. The chain's CDR3 is CASIPRTGELFF. The DNA for the CDR3 is TGTGCCAGCATCCCGCGGACCGGGGAGCTGTTTTTT.

The chain couples TRBV28 to TRBJ2-1; D tentatively fits TRBD1 or TRBD2 (6 bases each). The CDR3 length is 14 residues. The germline CDR1 and CDR2 sequences are MDHEN and SYDVKM. Trimming stripped 1 base from V and 10 bases from J, with 14 bases between. The CDR3 DNA reads TGTGCCAGCAGTTTATTGGGTGTGGGGGGCGAGCAGTTCTTC. This sequence encodes CASSLLGVGGEQFF.

The chain couples TRBV6-5 to TRBJ1-3, with a tentative D call TRBD1 (5 bases). Per germline, CDR1 MNHEY and CDR2 SVGAGI. CDR3 length equals 16 residues. V was shortened by 4 bases and J by 4 bases, with 17 bases between the two germline ends. CDR3 protein: CASSSLSGRWGNTIYF. The CDR3 DNA is TGTGCCAGCAGTTCCCTTTCGGGACGGTGGGGAAACACCATATATTTT.

This chain uses TRBV3-1 with TRBJ2-7; 12 bases match TRBD2. V was clipped by 1 base and J by 7 bases; unmatched bases: 17. Germline V lookup: CDR1 LGHDT, CDR2 YNNKEL (reference sequence). CDR3 size: 19 residues. The CDR3 DNA follows: TGTGCCAGCAGCCAAGCCCATCGGACTAGCGGGGCCTCCTACAATGAGCAGTACTTC. Translated: CASSQAHRTSGASYNEQYF.

The chain has TRBV6-5 and TRBJ1-1; D possibly corresponds to TRBD1 (5 bases). The CDR3 extends over 14 amino acids. Trimming cost V 0 bases and J 4 bases, with 9 bases left between them. CDR1 is MNHEY, CDR2 SVGAGI, per germline. The DNA of the CDR3 is TGTGCCAGCAGTTACTCGGTCGGGGCCACTGAAGCTTTCTTT. This translates into CASSYSVGATEAFF.

The chain links TRBV15 to TRBJ2-1, with D perhaps matching TRBD2 (5 bases). V lost 0 bases to trimming and J lost 8 bases, with 11 bases between them. CDR1 LNHNV and CDR2 YYDKDF come from the germline V gene (reference sequence). This CDR3 has 14 amino acids. The CDR3 sequence is CATSRDLAIHEQFF. CDR3 bases: TGTGCCACCAGCAGAGACTTAGCGATCCATGAGCAGTTCTTC.

The table lists this clonotype with a few counts. The chain uses TRBV7-9 and TRBJ2-1; tentatively, D is TRBD2 (6 bases). Germline loops: CDR1 SEHNR, CDR2 FQNEAQ (reference sequence). The CDR3 runs to 15 residues. Trimming took off 2 bases at V and 7 bases at J, with 15 bases between the two ends. The CDR3 sequence: CASSLPAGPFNEQFF. As DNA, the CDR3 is TGTGCCAGCAGCTTACCGGCGGGACCTTTTAATGAGCAGTTCTTC. Using reference TRBV7-9 and TRBJ2-1 for the parts outside the CDR3, the full variable domain is DTGVSQNPRHKITKRGQNVTFRCDPISEHNRLYWYRQTLGQGPEFLTYFQNEAQLEKSRLLSDRFSAERPKGSFSTLEIQRTEQGDSAMYLCASSLPAGPFNEQFFGPGTRLTVL.

CDR3 bases: TGTGCCAGCAGTAGCGGGGTACCCCTTCAAGAGACCCAGTACTTC. Protein: CASSSGVPLQETQYF. The J gene is TRBJ2-5, the V gene TRBV12-3 or TRBV12-4; 7 bases are a match to TRBD2. The CDR3 runs 15 residues. After removal of 5 bases from V and 2 bases from J, the junction contained 8 bases not matched to a gene.

In its sample, this clonotype was seen a few times. The chain carries TRBV18 and TRBJ2-1, with D unresolved. This CDR3 region has 15 residues. V lost 3 bases, J lost 2 bases, and 11 bases lay in between. The V gene's germline CDR1 is KGHSH and CDR2 LQKENI. The CDR3, as DNA: TGTGCCAGCTCACCTCCAACGCACGCCTACAATGAGCAGTTCTTC. Its translation is CASSPPTHAYNEQFF.